This T cell receptor (beta chain) was documented in a study of blood T cell repertoires in COVID-19. At the level of the study: Sites in the United States, Italy and Spain provided acute and convalescent COVID-19 samples.

The germline gives CDR1 LGHNA, CDR2 YNFKEQ. Trimming stripped 1 base from V and 5 bases from J, with 14 bases between. The CDR3 is 16 residues long. Original processing methods: Researchers report that nucleated cell counts were estimated from reference gene primer amplification. Clones were read by immunoSEQ multiplex PCR, and TCRdb kept only the in-frame ones, dropping some. The DNA was the basis for D and trimming; V, J and clone size are from that table. The table lists fewer than 60,000 clones, over 80% of them singletons. Sequencing was carried out using peripheral blood. The sequence was obtained from a man aged 25-40 years with COVID-19, enrolled during active disease. This sequence joins TRBV4-2 and TRBJ2-2; possibly TRBD2 for D (6 bases). CDR3 loop: CASSQGKGGATGELFF. CDR3 nucleotides: TGTGCCAGCAGCCAAGGGAAGGGCGGGGCAACCGGGGAGCTGTTTTTT.